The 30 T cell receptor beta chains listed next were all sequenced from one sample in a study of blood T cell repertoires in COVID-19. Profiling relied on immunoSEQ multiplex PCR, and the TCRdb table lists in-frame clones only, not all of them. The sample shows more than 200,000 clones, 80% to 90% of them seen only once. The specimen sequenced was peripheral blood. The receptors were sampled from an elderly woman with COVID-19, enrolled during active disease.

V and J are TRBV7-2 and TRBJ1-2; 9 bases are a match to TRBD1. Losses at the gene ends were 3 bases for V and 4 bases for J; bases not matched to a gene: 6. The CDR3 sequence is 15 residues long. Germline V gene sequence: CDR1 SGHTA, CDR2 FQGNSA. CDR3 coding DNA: TGTGCCAGCAGCTTGGGGGGACAGGGCGCCTATGGCTACACCTTC. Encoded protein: CASSLGGQGAYGYTF.

CDR3 loop: CASSTGQVVNSPLHF. The CDR3 DNA reads TGTGCCAGCAGCACTGGACAGGTAGTTAATTCACCCCTCCACTTT. The V gene is TRBV5-4, the J gene TRBJ1-6; 7 bases fit TRBD1. The V gene's germline CDR1 is SGHNT and CDR2 YYREEE (reference sequence). CDR3 length equals 15 residues. V was pared by 4 bases and J by 6 bases, with 7 bases of the junction left unmatched.

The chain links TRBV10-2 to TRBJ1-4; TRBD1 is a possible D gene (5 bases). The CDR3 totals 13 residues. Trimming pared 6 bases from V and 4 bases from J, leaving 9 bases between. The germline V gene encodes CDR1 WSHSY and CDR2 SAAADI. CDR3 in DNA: TGCGCCAGCAGAACGGGGGGTAATGAAAAACTGTTTTTT. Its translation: CASRTGGNEKLFF.

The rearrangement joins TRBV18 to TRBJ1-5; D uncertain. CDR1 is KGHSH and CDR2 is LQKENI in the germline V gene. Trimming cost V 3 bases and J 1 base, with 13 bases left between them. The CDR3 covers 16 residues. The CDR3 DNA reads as TGTGCCAGCTCACCTGACATCGGCGGGAGCAATCAGCCCCAGCATTTT. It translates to CASSPDIGGSNQPQHF.

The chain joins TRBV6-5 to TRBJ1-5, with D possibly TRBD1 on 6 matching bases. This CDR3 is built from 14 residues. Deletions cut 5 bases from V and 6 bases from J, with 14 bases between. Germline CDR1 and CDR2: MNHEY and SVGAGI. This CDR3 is CASSINRDVQPQHF. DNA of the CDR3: TGTGCCAGCAGTATAAACAGGGACGTTCAGCCCCAGCATTTT.

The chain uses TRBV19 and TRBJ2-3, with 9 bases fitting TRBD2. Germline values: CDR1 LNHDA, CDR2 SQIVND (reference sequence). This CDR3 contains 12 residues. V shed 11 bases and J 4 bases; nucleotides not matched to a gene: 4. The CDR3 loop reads CACGRVADTQYF. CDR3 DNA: TGTGCCTGCGGGAGGGTAGCAGATACGCAGTATTTT.

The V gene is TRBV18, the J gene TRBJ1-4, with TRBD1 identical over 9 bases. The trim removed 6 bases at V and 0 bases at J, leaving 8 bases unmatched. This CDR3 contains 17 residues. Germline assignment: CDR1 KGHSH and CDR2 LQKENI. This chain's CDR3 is CASSLGQGTSTNEKLFF. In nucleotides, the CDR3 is TGTGCCAGCTCTCTAGGACAGGGGACTTCAACTAATGAAAAACTGTTTTTT.

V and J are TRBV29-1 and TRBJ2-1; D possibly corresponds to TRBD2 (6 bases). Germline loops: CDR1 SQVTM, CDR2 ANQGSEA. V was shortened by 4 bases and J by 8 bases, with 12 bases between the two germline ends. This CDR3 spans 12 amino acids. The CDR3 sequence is CSVVPGGYEQFF. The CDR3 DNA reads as TGCAGCGTTGTCCCCGGGGGTTATGAGCAGTTCTTC.

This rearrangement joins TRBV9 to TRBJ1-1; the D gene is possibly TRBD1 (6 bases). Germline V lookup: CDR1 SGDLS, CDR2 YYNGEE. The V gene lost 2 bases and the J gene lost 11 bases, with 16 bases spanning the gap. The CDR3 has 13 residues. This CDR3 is CASSVGEGDKAFF. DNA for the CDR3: TGTGCCAGCAGCGTCGGGGAGGGGGATAAGGCTTTCTTT.

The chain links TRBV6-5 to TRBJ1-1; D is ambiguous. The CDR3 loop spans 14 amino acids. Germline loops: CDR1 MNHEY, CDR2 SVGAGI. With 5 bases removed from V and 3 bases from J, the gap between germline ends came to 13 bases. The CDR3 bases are TGTGCCAGCAGTCGGAGTCAACCCCACACTGAAGCTTTCTTT. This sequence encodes CASSRSQPHTEAFF.

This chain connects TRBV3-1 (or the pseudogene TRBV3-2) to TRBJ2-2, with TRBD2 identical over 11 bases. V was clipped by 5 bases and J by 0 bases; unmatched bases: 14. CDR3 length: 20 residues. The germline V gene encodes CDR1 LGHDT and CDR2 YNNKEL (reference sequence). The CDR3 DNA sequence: TGTGCCAGCAGCAGATGGTCGGTAGCGGGGGGGACAGCGAACACCGGGGAGCTGTTTTTT. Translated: CASSRWSVAGGTANTGELFF.

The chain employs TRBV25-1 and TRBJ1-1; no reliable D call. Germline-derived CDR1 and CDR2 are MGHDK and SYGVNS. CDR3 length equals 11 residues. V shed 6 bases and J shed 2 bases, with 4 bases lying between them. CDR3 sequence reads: CASSLNTEAFF. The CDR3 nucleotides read TGTGCCAGCAGCCTTAACACTGAAGCTTTCTTT.

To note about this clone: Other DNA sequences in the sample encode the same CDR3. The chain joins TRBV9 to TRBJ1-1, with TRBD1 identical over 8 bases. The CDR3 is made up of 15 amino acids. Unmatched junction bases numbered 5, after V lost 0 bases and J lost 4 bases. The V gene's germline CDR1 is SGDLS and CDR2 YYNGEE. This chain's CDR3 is CASSVAGTGGTEAFF. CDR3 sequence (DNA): TGTGCCAGCAGCGTAGCTGGGACAGGAGGCACTGAAGCTTTCTTT.

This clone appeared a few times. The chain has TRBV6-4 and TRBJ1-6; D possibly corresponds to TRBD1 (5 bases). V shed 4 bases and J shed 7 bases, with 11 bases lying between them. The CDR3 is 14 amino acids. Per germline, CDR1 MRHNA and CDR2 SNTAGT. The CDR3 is CASSAAEGNSPLHF. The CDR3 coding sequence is TGTGCCAGCAGTGCGGCGGAGGGGAATTCACCCCTCCACTTT.

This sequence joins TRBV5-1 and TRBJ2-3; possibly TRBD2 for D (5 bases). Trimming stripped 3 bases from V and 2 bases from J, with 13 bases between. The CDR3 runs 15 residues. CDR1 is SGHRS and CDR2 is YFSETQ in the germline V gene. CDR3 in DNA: TGCGCCAGCAGCTCGGACGGAGGATACACAGATACGCAGTATTTT. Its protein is CASSSDGGYTDTQYF.

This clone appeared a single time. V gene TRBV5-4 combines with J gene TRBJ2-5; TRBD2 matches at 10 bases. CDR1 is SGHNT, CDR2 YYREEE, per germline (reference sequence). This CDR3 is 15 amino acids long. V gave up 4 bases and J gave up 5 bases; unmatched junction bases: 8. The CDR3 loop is CASSRTSGRGETQYF. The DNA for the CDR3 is TGTGCCAGCAGCCGGACTAGCGGAAGGGGGGAGACCCAGTACTTC. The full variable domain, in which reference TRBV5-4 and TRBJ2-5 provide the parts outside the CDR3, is ETGVTQSPTHLIKTRGQQVTLRCSSQSGHNTVSWYQQALGQGPQFIFQYYREEENGRGNFPPRFSGLQFPNYSSELNVNALELDDSALYLCASSRTSGRGETQYFGPGTRLLVL.

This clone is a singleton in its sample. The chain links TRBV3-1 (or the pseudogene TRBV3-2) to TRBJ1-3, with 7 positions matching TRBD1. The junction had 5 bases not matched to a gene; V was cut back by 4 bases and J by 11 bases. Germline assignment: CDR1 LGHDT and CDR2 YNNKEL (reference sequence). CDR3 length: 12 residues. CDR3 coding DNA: TGTGCCAGCAGCCCAGCGACAGGGCCCATATATTTT. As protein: CASSPATGPIYF.

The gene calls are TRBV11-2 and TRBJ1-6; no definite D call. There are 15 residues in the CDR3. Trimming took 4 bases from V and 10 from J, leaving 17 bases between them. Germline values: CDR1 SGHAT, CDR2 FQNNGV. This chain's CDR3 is CASSSGGHPKSPLHF. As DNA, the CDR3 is TGTGCCAGCAGCTCCGGAGGTCACCCCAAATCACCCCTCCACTTT. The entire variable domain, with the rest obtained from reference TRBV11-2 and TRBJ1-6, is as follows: EAGVAQSPRYKIIEKRQSVAFWCNPISGHATLYWYQQILGQGPKLLIQFQNNGVVDDSQLPKDRFSAERLKGVDSTLKIQPAKLEDSAVYLCASSSGGHPKSPLHFGNGTRLTVT.

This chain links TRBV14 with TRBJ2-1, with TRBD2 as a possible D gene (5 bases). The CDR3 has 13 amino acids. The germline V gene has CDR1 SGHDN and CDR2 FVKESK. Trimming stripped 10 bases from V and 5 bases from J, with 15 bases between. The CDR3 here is CANLARRNNEQFF. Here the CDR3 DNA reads TGTGCCAATCTAGCAAGGAGGAACAATGAGCAGTTCTTC.

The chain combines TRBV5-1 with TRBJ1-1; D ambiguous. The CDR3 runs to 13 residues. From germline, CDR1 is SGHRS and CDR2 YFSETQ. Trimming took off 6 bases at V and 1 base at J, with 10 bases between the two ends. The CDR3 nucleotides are TGCGCCAGCACCTCGTCAGGGAACACTGAAGCTTTCTTT. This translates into CASTSSGNTEAFF.

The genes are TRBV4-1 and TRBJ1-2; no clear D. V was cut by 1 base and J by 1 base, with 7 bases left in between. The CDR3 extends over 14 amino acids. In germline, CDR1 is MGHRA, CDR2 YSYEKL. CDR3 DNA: TGCGCCAGCAGCCAAGGAGGCCTTAACTATGGCTACACCTTC. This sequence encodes CASSQGGLNYGYTF.

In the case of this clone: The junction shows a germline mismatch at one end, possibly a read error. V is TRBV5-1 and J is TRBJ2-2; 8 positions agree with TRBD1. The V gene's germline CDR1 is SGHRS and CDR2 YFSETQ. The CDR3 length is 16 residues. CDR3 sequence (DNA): TGCGCCAGCAGCTTGACAGGGGGTTCGAAGACCGGGGAGCTGTTTTTT. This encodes CASSLTGGSKTGELFF.

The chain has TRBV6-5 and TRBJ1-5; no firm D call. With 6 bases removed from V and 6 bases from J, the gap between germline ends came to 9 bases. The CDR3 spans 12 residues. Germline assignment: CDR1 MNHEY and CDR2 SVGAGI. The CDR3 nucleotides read TGTGCCAGCAGCTCCCCCGGTCAGCCCCAGCATTTT. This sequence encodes CASSSPGQPQHF.

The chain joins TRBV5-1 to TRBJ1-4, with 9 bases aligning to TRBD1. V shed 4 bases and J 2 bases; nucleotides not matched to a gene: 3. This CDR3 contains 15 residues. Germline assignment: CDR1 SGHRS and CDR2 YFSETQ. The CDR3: CASSIQGATNEKLFF. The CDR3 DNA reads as TGCGCCAGCAGCATACAGGGGGCGACTAATGAAAAACTGTTTTTT. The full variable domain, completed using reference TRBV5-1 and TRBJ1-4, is KAGVTQTPRYLIKTRGQQVTLSCSPISGHRSVSWYQQTPGQGLQFLFEYFSETQRNKGNFPGRFSGRQFSNSRSEMNVSTLELGDSALYLCASSIQGATNEKLFFGSGTQLSVL.

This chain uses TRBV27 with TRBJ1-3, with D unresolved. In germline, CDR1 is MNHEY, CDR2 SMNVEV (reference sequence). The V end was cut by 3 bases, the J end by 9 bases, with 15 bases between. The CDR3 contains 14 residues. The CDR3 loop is CASSFQEGIGTIYF. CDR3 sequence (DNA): TGTGCCAGCAGTTTCCAGGAAGGAATTGGCACCATATATTTT.

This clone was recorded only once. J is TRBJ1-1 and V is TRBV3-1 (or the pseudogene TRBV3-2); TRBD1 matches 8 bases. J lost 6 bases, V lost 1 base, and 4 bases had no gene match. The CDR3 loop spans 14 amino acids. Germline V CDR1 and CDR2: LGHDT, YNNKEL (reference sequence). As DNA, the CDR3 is TGTGCCAGCAGCCAAGGGGGCAGGGGGCCTGAAGCTTTCTTT. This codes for CASSQGGRGPEAFF.

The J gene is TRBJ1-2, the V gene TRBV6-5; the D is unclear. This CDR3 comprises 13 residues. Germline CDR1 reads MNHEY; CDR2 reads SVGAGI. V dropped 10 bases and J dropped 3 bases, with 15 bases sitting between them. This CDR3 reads CATRPENYYGYTF. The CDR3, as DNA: TGTGCCACCCGACCGGAGAACTACTATGGCTACACCTTC.

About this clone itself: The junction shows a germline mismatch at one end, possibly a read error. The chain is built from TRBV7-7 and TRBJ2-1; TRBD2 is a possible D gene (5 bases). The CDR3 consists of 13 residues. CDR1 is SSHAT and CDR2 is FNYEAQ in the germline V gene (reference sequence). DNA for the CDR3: TGTGCTAGCAGCCTTAGGCGGGACAATGAGCAGTTCTTC. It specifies CASSLRRDNEQFF.

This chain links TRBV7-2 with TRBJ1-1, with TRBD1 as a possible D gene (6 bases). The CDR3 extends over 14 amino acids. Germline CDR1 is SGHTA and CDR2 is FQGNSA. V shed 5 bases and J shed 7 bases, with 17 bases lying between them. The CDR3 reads CASSLRSGTLEAFF. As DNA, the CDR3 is TGTGCCAGCAGCCTCAGGTCCGGGACACTTGAAGCTTTCTTT.

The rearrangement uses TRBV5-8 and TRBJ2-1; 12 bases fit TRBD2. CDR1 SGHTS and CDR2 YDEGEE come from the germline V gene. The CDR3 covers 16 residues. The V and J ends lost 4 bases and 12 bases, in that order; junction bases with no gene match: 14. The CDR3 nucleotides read TGTGCCAGCAGCCAACTTCTAGCGGGGGGGCCAATCGGGCAGTTCTTC. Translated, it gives CASSQLLAGGPIGQFF. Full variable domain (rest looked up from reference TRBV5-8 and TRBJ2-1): EAGVTQSPTHLIKTRGQQATLRCSPISGHTSVYWYQQALGLGLQFLLWYDEGEERNRGNFPPRFSGRQFPNYSSELNVNALELEDSALYLCASSQLLAGGPIGQFFGPGTRLTVL.